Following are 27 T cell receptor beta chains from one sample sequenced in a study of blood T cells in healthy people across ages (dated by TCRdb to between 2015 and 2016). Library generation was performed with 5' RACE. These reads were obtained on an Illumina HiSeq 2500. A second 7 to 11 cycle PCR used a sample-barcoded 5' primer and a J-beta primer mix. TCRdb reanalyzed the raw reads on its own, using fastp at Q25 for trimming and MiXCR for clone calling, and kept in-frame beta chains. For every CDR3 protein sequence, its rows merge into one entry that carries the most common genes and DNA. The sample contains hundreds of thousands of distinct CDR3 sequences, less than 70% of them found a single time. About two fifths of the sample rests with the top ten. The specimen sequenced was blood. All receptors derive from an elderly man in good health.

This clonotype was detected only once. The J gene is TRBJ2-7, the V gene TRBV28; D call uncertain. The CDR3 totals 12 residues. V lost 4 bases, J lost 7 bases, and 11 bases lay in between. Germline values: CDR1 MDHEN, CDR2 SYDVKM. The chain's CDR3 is CASSSGPLEQYF. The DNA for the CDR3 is TGTGCCAGCAGTTCCGGACCCCTAGAGCAGTACTTC.

The CDR3 spells CSVDKGGGYGYTF. For the CDR3, the DNA is TGCAGCGTTGATAAGGGTGGTGGCTATGGCTACACCTTC. The chain couples TRBV29-1 to TRBJ1-2; D is ambiguous. The CDR3 covers 13 residues. Germline V gives CDR1 SQVTM, CDR2 ANQGSEA. The V end lost 3 bases, the J end lost 4 bases, and 12 bases lay between the germline ends.

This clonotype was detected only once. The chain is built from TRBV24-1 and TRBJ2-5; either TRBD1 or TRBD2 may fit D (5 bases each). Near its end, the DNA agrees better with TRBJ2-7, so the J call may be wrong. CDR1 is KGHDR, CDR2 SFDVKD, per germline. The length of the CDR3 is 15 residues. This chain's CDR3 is CATSDSAGRPYEQYF. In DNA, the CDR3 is TGTGCCACCAGTGATTCGGCAGGGAGACCCTACGAGCAGTACTTC.

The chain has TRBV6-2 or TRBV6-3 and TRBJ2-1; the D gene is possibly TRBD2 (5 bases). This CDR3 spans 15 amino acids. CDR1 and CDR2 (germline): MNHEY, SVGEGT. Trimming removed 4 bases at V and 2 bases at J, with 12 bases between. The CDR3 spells CASSSPSGTYNEQFF. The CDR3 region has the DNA TGTGCCAGCAGTTCCCCCAGCGGAACCTACAATGAGCAGTTCTTC.

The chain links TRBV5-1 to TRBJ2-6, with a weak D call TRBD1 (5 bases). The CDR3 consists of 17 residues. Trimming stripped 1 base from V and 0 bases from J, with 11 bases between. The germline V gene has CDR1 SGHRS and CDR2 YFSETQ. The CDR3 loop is CASSLWQTDSGANVLTF. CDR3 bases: TGCGCCAGCAGCTTGTGGCAGACAGACTCTGGGGCCAACGTCCTGACTTTC.

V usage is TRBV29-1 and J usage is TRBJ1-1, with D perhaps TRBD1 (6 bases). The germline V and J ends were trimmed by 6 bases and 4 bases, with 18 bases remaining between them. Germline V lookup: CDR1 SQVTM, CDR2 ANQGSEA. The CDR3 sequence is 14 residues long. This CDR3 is CSVAGTIGSTEAFF. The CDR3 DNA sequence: TGCAGCGTCGCCGGGACAATTGGGAGCACTGAAGCTTTCTTT.

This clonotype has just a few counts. CDR3 protein: CASLPLAGASEQYF. The CDR3 coding sequence is TGTGCCAGCCTTCCACTAGCGGGAGCTTCCGAGCAGTACTTC. This rearrangement joins TRBV6-2 or TRBV6-3 to TRBJ2-7, with TRBD2 matching 11 bases. CDR3 length: 14 amino acids. Germline V gives CDR1 MNHEY, CDR2 SVGEGT. With V trimmed by 8 bases and J by 6 bases, 9 bases remained unmatched.

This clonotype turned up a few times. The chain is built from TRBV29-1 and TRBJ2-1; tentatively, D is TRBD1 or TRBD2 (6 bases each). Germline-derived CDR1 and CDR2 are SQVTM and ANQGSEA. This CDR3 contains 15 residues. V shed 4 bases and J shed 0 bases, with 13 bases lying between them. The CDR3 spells CSVARGLVSYNEQFF. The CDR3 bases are TGCAGCGTTGCTCGGGGGCTCGTCTCCTACAATGAGCAGTTCTTC.

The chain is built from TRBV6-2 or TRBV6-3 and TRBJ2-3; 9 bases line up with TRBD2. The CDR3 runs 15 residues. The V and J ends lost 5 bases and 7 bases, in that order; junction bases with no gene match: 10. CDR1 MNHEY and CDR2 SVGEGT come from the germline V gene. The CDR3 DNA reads TGTGCCAGCAGTCCAGCGCGGGGGGGAAGTAATACGCAGTATTTT. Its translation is CASSPARGGSNTQYF.

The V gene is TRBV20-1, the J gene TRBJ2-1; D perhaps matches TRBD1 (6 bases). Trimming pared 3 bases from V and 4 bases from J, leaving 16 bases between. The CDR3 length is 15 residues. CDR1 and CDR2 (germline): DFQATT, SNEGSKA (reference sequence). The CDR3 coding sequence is TGCAGTGCTAGTCCCCGGGACAAGGAATACAATGAGCAGTTCTTC. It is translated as CSASPRDKEYNEQFF.

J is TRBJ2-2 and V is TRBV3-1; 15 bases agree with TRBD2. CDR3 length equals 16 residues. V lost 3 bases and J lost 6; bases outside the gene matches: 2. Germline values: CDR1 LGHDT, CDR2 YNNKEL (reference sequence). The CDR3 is CASSHGTSGRSGELFF. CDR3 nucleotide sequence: TGTGCCAGCAGCCACGGGACTAGCGGGAGGTCCGGGGAGCTGTTTTTT.

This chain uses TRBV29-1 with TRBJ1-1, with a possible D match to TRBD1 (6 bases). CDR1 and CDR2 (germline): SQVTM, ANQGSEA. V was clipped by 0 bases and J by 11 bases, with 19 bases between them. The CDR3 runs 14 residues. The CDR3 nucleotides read TGCAGCGTTGAAGATCGGGCGGACAGAGGGATTGCTTTCTTT. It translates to CSVEDRADRGIAFF.

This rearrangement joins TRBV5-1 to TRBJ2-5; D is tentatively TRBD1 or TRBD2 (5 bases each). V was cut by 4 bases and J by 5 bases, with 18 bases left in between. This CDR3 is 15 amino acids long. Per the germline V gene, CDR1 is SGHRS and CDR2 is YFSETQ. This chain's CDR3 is CASSEGVTGGETQYF. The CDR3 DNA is TGCGCCAGCAGCGAAGGCGTCACAGGCGGGGAGACCCAGTACTTC.

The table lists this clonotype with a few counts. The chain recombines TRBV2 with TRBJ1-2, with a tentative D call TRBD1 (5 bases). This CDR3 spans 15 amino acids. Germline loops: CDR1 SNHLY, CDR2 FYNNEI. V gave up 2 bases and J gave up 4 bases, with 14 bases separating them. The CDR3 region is CASSESTAGIYGYTF. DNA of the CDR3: TGTGCCAGCAGTGAATCGACCGCAGGGATCTATGGCTACACCTTC.

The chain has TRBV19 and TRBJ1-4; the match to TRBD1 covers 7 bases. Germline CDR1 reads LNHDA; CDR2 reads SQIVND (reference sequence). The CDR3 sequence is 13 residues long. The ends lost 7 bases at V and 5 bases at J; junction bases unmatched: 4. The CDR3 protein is CASNPGGNEKLFF. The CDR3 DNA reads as TGTGCCAGTAACCCAGGGGGGAATGAAAAACTGTTTTTT.

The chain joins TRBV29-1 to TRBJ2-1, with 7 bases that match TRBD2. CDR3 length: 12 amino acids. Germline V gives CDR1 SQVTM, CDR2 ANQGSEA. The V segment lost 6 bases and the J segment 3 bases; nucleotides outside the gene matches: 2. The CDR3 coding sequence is TGCAGCGTAGCTAGCGGCTACAATGAGCAGTTCTTC. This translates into CSVASGYNEQFF.

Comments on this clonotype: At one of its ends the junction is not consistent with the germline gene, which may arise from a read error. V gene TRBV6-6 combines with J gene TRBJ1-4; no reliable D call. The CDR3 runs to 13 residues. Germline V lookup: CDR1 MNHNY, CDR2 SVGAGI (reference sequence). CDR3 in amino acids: CACSYNPGRKLFF. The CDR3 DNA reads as TGTGCCTGCAGTTACAACCCGGGTAGAAAACTGTTTTTT.

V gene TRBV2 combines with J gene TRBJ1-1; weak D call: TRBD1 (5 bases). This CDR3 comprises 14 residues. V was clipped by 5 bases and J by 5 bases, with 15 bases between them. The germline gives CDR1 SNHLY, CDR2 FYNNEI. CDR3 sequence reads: CASSKEGRTTEAFF. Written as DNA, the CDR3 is TGTGCCAGCAGTAAGGAGGGACGAACAACTGAAGCTTTCTTT.

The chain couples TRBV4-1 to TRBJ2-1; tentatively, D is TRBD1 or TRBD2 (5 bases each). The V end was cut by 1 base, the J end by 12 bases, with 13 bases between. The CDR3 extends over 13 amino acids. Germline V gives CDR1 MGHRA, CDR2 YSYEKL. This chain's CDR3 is CASSQVRPGRQFF. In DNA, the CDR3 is TGCGCCAGCAGCCAAGTACGGCCGGGGCGGCAGTTCTTC.

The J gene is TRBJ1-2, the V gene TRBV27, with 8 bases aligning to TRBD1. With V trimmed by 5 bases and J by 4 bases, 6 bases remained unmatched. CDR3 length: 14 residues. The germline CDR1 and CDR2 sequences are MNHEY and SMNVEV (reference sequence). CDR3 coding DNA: TGTGCCAGCAGTCCGGGGACAGGCCGCTATGGCTACACCTTC. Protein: CASSPGTGRYGYTF.

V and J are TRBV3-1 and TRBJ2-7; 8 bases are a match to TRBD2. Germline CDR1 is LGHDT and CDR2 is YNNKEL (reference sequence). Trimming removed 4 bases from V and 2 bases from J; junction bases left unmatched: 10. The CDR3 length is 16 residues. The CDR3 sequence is CASSRWGLAGPYEQYF. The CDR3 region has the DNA TGTGCCAGCAGCCGGTGGGGTCTAGCGGGTCCCTACGAGCAGTACTTC.

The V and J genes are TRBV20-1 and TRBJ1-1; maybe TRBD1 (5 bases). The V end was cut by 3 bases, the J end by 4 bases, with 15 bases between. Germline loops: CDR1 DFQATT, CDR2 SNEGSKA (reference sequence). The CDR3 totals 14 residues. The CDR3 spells CSARPPGGITEAFF. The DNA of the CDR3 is TGCAGTGCTAGGCCACCGGGGGGAATCACTGAAGCTTTCTTT.

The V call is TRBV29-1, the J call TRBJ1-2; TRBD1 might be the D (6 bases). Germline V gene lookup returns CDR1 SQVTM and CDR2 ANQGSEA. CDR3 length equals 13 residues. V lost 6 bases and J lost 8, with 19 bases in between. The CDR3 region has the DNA TGCAGCGTCCCCCCGGCAGGGGAGAAGGGCTACACCTTC. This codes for CSVPPAGEKGYTF.

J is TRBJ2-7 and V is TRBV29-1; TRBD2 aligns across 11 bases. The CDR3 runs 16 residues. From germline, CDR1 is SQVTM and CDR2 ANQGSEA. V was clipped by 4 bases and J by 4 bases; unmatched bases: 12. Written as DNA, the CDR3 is TGCAGCGTTGGGGCCACCGGGACTAGCGGAGAATACGAGCAGTACTTC. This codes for CSVGATGTSGEYEQYF.

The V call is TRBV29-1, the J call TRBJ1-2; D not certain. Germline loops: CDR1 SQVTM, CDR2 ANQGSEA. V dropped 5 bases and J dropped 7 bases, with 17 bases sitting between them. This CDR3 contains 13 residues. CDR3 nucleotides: TGCAGCGTTCCACCCGAGTCATATGGTGGCTACACCTTC. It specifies CSVPPESYGGYTF.

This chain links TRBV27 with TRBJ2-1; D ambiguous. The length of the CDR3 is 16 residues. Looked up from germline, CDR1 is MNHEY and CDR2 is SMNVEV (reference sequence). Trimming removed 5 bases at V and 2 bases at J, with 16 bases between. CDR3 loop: CASSQVSPDPYNEQFF. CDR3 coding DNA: TGTGCCAGCAGTCAGGTTTCTCCAGATCCCTACAATGAGCAGTTCTTC.

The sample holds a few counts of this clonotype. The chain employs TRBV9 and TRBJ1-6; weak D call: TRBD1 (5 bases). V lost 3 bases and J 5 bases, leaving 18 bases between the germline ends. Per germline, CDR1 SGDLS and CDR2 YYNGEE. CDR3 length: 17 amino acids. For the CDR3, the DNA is TGTGCCAGCAGCGACCTCCGGGACGGATGGAATAATTCACCCCTCCACTTT. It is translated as CASSDLRDGWNNSPLHF.